Below, one T cell receptor beta chain is given with its context. This CDR3 comprises 15 residues. Trimming took off 4 bases at V and 4 bases at J, with 14 bases between the two ends. CDR1 is MNHEY, CDR2 SMNVEV, per germline (reference sequence). Authors' processing steps: Amplification from reference gene primers served as the basis for estimated nucleated cell counts. The data were produced by immunoSEQ multiplex PCR, yet TCRdb's version contains in-frame clones alone and is incomplete. The DNA was the basis for D and trimming; V, J and clone size are from that table. The data show some 320,000 clones, 90% to 95% seen once. The sample belongs to a study of blood T cell repertoires in COVID-19.

The chain couples TRBV27 to TRBJ1-5; weak D call: TRBD1 (6 bases). This TCR came from a woman in her twenties or thirties who had been exposed to COVID-19. Sequenced sample: PBMCs or T cells enriched from blood (not recorded which). The DNA of the CDR3 is TGTGCCAGCAGTTCGAGGGGGTTAGGAAATCAGCCCCAGCATTTT. It translates to CASSSRGLGNQPQHF.